These T cell receptor beta chains were read from a single sample in a study of immune evolution from preneoplasia to lung adenocarcinoma. Generated by immunoSEQ multiplex PCR, the TCRdb table keeps only in-frame clones and is missing some. The profile shows fewer than 50,000 clones, roughly four fifths of them singletons. Sequencing input: FFPE invasive lung adenocarcinoma tissue. These receptors originate from a person between 60 and 70 years old with lung adenocarcinoma. CDR3s include the opening cysteine and the closing phenylalanine or tryptophan. D genes are given only for firm matches. The size field is filled for only some rows; it gives once, few, many or a size class.

cdr3_aa cdr3_nt j_call v_call d_call clone_size
CASSLDGRATNEKLFF TGTGCCAGCAGCTTAGACGGGAGAGCAACTAATGAAAAACTGTTTTTT TRBJ1-4 TRBV7-2 - few
CASSLPSGGTQYF TGCGCCAGCAGCCTCCCTTCCGGGGGGACCCAGTACTTC TRBJ2-5 TRBV5-1 - -
CASSPLSGTGGLGSQYF TGCGCCAGCAGCCCTCTGTCTGGGACAGGGGGGCTTGGATCCCAGTACTTC TRBJ2-5 TRBV4-1 TRBD1 -
CASSQDEEDGNTYEQYF TGCGCCAGCAGCCAAGATGAGGAGGACGGCAACACCTACGAGCAGTACTTC TRBJ2-7 TRBV4-1 - -
CSVGARQSTDTQYF TGCAGCGTTGGGGCAAGACAGTCCACAGATACGCAGTATTTT TRBJ2-3 TRBV29-1 - -
CASSLGPLQNYGYTF TGTGCCAGCAGCTTAGGGCCCCTACAGAACTATGGCTACACCTTC TRBJ1-2 TRBV11-2 - -
CASSPALTDEQFF TGTGCCAGCAGTCCGGCCCTAACGGATGAGCAGTTCTTC TRBJ2-1 TRBV6-6 - -
CASSLAWKEQFF TGCGCCAGCAGCTTGGCTTGGAAAGAGCAGTTCTTC TRBJ2-1 TRBV5-1 - once
CASTSGNTEAFF TGTGCCAGCACCTCAGGGAACACTGAAGCTTTCTTT TRBJ1-1 TRBV21-1 - -
CASSQDRENYEQYF TGTGCCAGCAGCCAGGACAGGGAAAATTACGAGCAGTACTTC TRBJ2-7 TRBV7-2 TRBD1 -
CASSGPRTGQETQYF TGTGCCAGCAGTGGACCCCGGACAGGTCAAGAGACCCAGTACTTC TRBJ2-5 TRBV2 TRBD1 -
CASSRGNSNQPQHF TGTGCCAGCAGTCGAGGGAATAGCAATCAGCCCCAGCATTTT TRBJ1-5 TRBV25-1 - -
CASSPRTGGYEQYF TGTGCCAGCAGCCCACGGACAGGGGGCTACGAGCAGTACTTC TRBJ2-7 TRBV7-2 TRBD1 -
CSALRGDEQYF TGCAGTGCTCTCAGGGGGGACGAGCAGTACTTC TRBJ2-7 TRBV20-1 - -
CSVRGGSTDTQYF TGCAGCGTTAGGGGGGGGAGCACAGATACGCAGTATTTT TRBJ2-3 TRBV29-1 - -
CASSFRTGAGSGANVLTF TGTGCCAGTAGTTTCCGGACAGGGGCCGGCTCTGGGGCCAACGTCCTGACTTTC TRBJ2-6 TRBV19 TRBD1 -
CTSSPSGLAGHNSYNEQFF TGCACCAGCAGCCCTTCGGGACTAGCGGGACACAACTCCTACAATGAGCAGTTCTTC TRBJ2-1 TRBV1 - -
CASRAGTSGEQYF TGTGCCAGCAGGGCCGGGACCTCCGGCGAGCAGTACTTC TRBJ2-7 TRBV5-4 - -
CASSLDSGRDSEQYF TGTGCCAGCAGCTTAGATAGCGGGAGAGATTCAGAGCAGTACTTC TRBJ2-7 TRBV11-2 TRBD2 -
CSVVLSGGPYNEQFF TGCAGCGTTGTGTTGTCGGGAGGGCCCTACAATGAGCAGTTCTTC TRBJ2-1 TRBV29-1 TRBD2 -
CASSQGPNTEAFF TGTGCCAGCAGCCAGGGGCCTAACACTGAAGCTTTCTTT TRBJ1-1 TRBV9 - -
CAWSGDTGNTIYF TGTGCCTGGAGTGGAGACACTGGAAACACCATATATTTT TRBJ1-3 TRBV30 - -
CASSLLTGELFF TGTGCCAGCAGTTTGCTCACCGGGGAGCTGTTTTTT TRBJ2-2 TRBV28 - -
CASSQPAGTTNEKLFF TGTGCCAGCAGCCAACCCGCAGGGACAACTAATGAAAAACTGTTTTTT TRBJ1-4 TRBV4-2 - -
CASSVTGGGELFF TGTGCCAGCAGTGTAACAGGGGGCGGGGAGCTGTTTTTT TRBJ2-2 TRBV28 TRBD1 -
CASSLEGSYGPQHF TGTGCCAGCAGTCTGGAGGGTTCCTATGGTCCCCAGCATTTT TRBJ1-5 TRBV5-5 - few
CASSAPGTGDAGNTIYF TGTGCCAGCAGCGCACCCGGGACAGGGGATGCCGGAAACACCATATATTTT TRBJ1-3 TRBV4-2 TRBD1 -
CASSLSLNTEAFF TGTGCCAGCAGCCTCAGCCTGAACACTGAAGCTTTCTTT TRBJ1-1 TRBV14 - -
CASSSPVGGEGGNIQYF TGTGCCAGCAGCTCCCCCGTCGGGGGCGAGGGGGGAAACATTCAGTACTTC TRBJ2-4 TRBV7-9 - -
CASSLSGPPDTQYF TGTGCCAGCAGCTTAAGTGGTCCGCCGGATACGCAGTATTTT TRBJ2-3 TRBV7-3 - -
CASSTYSPVDEQYF TGTGCCAGCTCGACATACTCGCCAGTCGACGAGCAGTACTTC TRBJ2-7 TRBV18 - -
CAIRIQGSNYGYTF TGTGCCATCAGGATACAGGGATCTAACTATGGCTACACCTTC TRBJ1-2 TRBV10-3 - -
CASSLDRSNIQYF TGTGCCAGCTCCCTCGACAGGAGCAACATTCAGTACTTC TRBJ2-4 TRBV18 - -
CASSQRDTGGIQYF TGCGCCAGCAGCCAGCGGGACACGGGGGGTATCCAGTACTTC TRBJ2-5 TRBV4-1 - -
CASSQGRAYEQYF TGTGCCAGCAGCCAGGGCAGGGCCTACGAGCAGTACTTC TRBJ2-7 TRBV14 - -
CASSQYTGTSGRGTQYF TGTGCCAGCAGCCAGTACACCGGGACTAGCGGGAGAGGTACGCAGTATTTT TRBJ2-3 TRBV14 TRBD2 once
CASSRGTGGENTIYF TGCGCCAGCAGCCGCGGCACAGGAGGGGAAAACACCATATATTTT TRBJ1-3 TRBV5-1 - -
CASSRASYNEQFF TGTGCCAGCAGCAGGGCTAGCTACAATGAGCAGTTCTTC TRBJ2-1 TRBV11-3 - -
CASSVGDQGEQFF TGTGCCAGCAGCGTAGGTGACCAGGGTGAGCAGTTCTTC TRBJ2-1 TRBV9 - -
CASSPSADTQYF TGTGCCAGCAGCCCGAGCGCAGATACGCAGTATTTT TRBJ2-3 TRBV6-6 - -
CASSQVQGAKEKLFF TGCGCCAGCAGCCAAGTGCAGGGGGCAAAGGAAAAACTGTTTTTT TRBJ1-4 TRBV4-1 TRBD1 -
CASSTRTEAFF TGTGCCAGCAGCACGAGGACTGAAGCTTTCTTT TRBJ1-1 TRBV7-9 - once
CATSRDDDSFYGYTF TGTGCCACCAGCAGAGATGATGACAGCTTCTATGGCTACACCTTC TRBJ1-2 TRBV15 - few
CASSRSRGTSPGANVLTF TGTGCCAGCAGCCGGAGCAGGGGAACGAGTCCTGGGGCCAACGTCCTGACTTTC TRBJ2-6 TRBV4-2 - -
CSVGDSLGNGYTF TGCAGCGTCGGGGACAGTCTCGGAAATGGCTACACCTTC TRBJ1-2 TRBV29-1 TRBD1 -
CASTGTASYEQYF TGTGCCAGCACCGGGACAGCTAGCTACGAGCAGTACTTC TRBJ2-7 TRBV2 TRBD1 -
CASSQDPGAFRLAGEDEQFF TGCGCCAGCAGCCAAGATCCCGGGGCATTCAGACTAGCGGGAGAGGATGAGCAGTTCTTC TRBJ2-1 TRBV4-1 TRBD2 -
CASMRTENEKLFF TGTGCCAGCATGCGGACAGAGAATGAAAAACTGTTTTTT TRBJ1-4 TRBV2 - once
CASSPGQNNNEQFF TGTGCCAGCTCACCGGGACAGAACAACAATGAGCAGTTCTTC TRBJ2-1 TRBV18 TRBD1 few
CASSLLRKSYEQYF TGTGCCAGCAGTTTACTCCGAAAGTCCTACGAGCAGTACTTC TRBJ2-7 TRBV28 - -
CSAGGQAYGYTF TGCAGCGCCGGGGGGCAGGCCTATGGCTACACCTTC TRBJ1-2 TRBV29-1 - -
CASSWSGYSNQPQHF TGTGCCAGTAGTTGGTCAGGGTATAGCAATCAGCCCCAGCATTTT TRBJ1-5 TRBV19 - -
CASSSPGLNYGYTF TGTGCCAGCAGCTCCCCGGGGCTTAACTATGGCTACACCTTC TRBJ1-2 TRBV6-5 - -
CASSLTGELFF TGTGCCAGCAGTTTAACCGGGGAGCTGTTTTTT TRBJ2-2 TRBV28 - -
CASSLALDGPYEQYF TGCGCCAGCAGCTTGGCCTTGGACGGACCCTACGAGCAGTACTTC TRBJ2-7 TRBV5-1 - -
CASSRWTGAYEQYF TGTGCCAGCAGCCGATGGACAGGGGCCTACGAGCAGTACTTC TRBJ2-7 TRBV14 TRBD1 -
CASSIGEGPYEQYF TGTGCCAGTAGTATTGGAGAGGGACCCTACGAGCAGTACTTC TRBJ2-7 TRBV19 - few
CASSSGLGYEQYF TGTGCCAGCAGTTCGGGACTAGGGTACGAGCAGTACTTC TRBJ2-7 TRBV7-7 TRBD2 -
CASSVTSGSADTQYF TGTGCCAGCAGTGTGACTAGCGGGAGCGCAGATACGCAGTATTTT TRBJ2-3 TRBV27 TRBD2 -
CASSMTPQPQHF TGTGCCAGCAGCATGACCCCTCAGCCCCAGCATTTT TRBJ1-5 TRBV7-8 - -